This TCR beta chain is drawn from a study of blood T cell repertoires in COVID-19. Overall study context: PBMCs, B-cell-depleted T cells, or T cells provided the cDNA or gDNA that made up the material.

Participants were placed into cohorts based on the clinical history they reported. Assay: immunoSEQ multiplex PCR; the TCRdb copy retains only in-frame clones and omits some. The data show 140,000 to 150,000 clones, around four fifths seen once. Trimming left V 2 bases short and J 5 bases short, with 12 bases between. The CDR3 extends over 15 amino acids. Germline CDR1 MDHEN, CDR2 SYDVKM. The rearrangement links TRBV28 to TRBJ1-4, with D possibly being TRBD1 (6 bases). The clonotype originates from a woman in her 40s who had recovered from COVID-19. Sequenced input: PBMCs or T cells enriched from blood (not recorded which). The CDR3, as DNA: TGTGCCAGCAGTTTAGGGGGACAACTAAATGAAAAACTGTTTTTT. Amino acid sequence: CASSLGGQLNEKLFF.